This T cell receptor (beta chain) was obtained from a study of cytomegalovirus exposure and HLA in healthy donors. The length of the CDR3 is 14 residues. Germline lookup yields CDR1 LNHNV and CDR2 YYDKDF (reference sequence). J lost 10 bases, V lost 2 bases, and 8 bases had no gene match. 60 Vbeta and 13 Jbeta primers were used in PCR. Some clones are missing from TCRdb's copy, which holds only in-frame ones; the method was immunoSEQ multiplex PCR. The table records about 190,000 clones, roughly 80% of them present only once. The chain carries TRBV15 and TRBJ2-1, with 7 nucleotides matching TRBD2. This TCR came from a woman aged 30 to 39 in good health and CMV-seropositive. Sequencing was carried out using PBMCs. CDR3 sequence reads: CATSRTTQLAEQFF. The CDR3 bases are TGTGCCACCAGCAGAACCACCCAACTAGCGGAGCAGTTCTTC.